The 20 T cell receptor beta chains below were found in one sample sequenced in a study of T cell changes during pregnancy in multiple sclerosis. Sequenced by immunoSEQ multiplex PCR; TCRdb stores in-frame clones only, minus some. The sample shows 50,000 or so clones, around 92% of them seen only once. The sequencing here drew on CD4+ T cells from peripheral blood mononuclear cells, taken in the third trimester of pregnancy. The receptor source for this set is a female donor with multiple sclerosis, enrolled in a pregnancy study.

This chain uses TRBV4-3 with TRBJ2-4; D may be TRBD1 (5 bases). The V end was cut by 0 bases, the J end by 4 bases, with 10 bases between. Germline V lookup: CDR1 LGHNA, CDR2 YSLEER. The CDR3 totals 15 residues. The CDR3 region is CASSQDTQEKNIQYF. Here the CDR3 DNA reads TGCGCCAGCAGCCAAGATACACAGGAGAAAAACATTCAGTACTTC.

The gene calls are TRBV9 and TRBJ2-5, with 15 nucleotides matching TRBD2. This CDR3 comprises 17 residues. V was clipped by 3 bases and J by 3 bases; unmatched bases: 6. The germline gives CDR1 SGDLS, CDR2 YYNGEE. CDR3 amino acids: CASSAGTSGGSKETQYF. The CDR3 coding sequence is TGTGCCAGCAGCGCCGGGACTAGCGGGGGGTCCAAAGAGACCCAGTACTTC.

CDR3 coding DNA: TGTGCCAGCTCACCTGACAGGAATGAAGGAGGCTACACCTTC. It yields the protein CASSPDRNEGGYTF. The chain combines TRBV18 with TRBJ1-2, with D possibly being TRBD1 (6 bases). CDR3 length: 14 residues. Trimming took off 3 bases at V and 8 bases at J, with 16 bases between the two ends. Germline V gene lookup returns CDR1 KGHSH and CDR2 LQKENI. Full variable domain (rest looked up from reference TRBV18 and TRBJ1-2): NAGVMQNPRHLVRRRGQEARLRCSPMKGHSHVYWYRQLPEEGLKFMVYLQKENIIDESGMPKERFSAEFPKEGPSILRIQQVVRGDSAAYFCASSPDRNEGGYTFGSGTRLTVV.

The genes are TRBV6-5 and TRBJ1-2, with 9 bases identical to TRBD1. Unmatched junction bases numbered 6, after V lost 0 bases and J lost 7 bases. The CDR3 covers 15 residues. Germline V lookup: CDR1 MNHEY, CDR2 SVGAGI. Here the CDR3 reads CASSYSTGGESGYTF. In DNA form, the CDR3 reads TGTGCCAGCAGTTACTCAACAGGGGGCGAGAGTGGCTACACCTTC.

This clone occurred once. The rearrangement uses TRBV29-1 and TRBJ2-7, with a tentative D call TRBD1 (6 bases). The germline V and J ends were trimmed by 7 bases and 1 base, with 17 bases remaining between them. The CDR3 loop spans 14 amino acids. In germline, CDR1 is SQVTM, CDR2 ANQGSEA. For the CDR3, the DNA is TGCAGCGCCGCCTTAGGACAGAATTCCTACGAGCAGTACTTC. It encodes CSAALGQNSYEQYF.

The rearrangement links TRBV4-2 to TRBJ2-7, with D perhaps matching TRBD1 (6 bases). CDR1 is LGHNA, CDR2 YNFKEQ, per germline. V lost 4 bases and J 2 bases, leaving 18 bases between the germline ends. This CDR3 has 16 amino acids. CDR3 residues: CASSPSYRENAYEQYF. The CDR3 coding sequence is TGTGCCAGCAGCCCAAGCTACAGGGAAAACGCCTACGAGCAGTACTTC.

The chain joins TRBV5-1 to TRBJ2-1, with TRBD2 matching over 9 bases. The CDR3 has 16 amino acids. V lost 2 bases to trimming and J lost 2 bases; unmatched junction nucleotides: 5. CDR1 SGHRS and CDR2 YFSETQ come from the germline V gene. The DNA of the CDR3 is TGCGCCAGCAGCTTCACTAGCGGGCTGACCTACAATGAGCAGTTCTTC. Translation: CASSFTSGLTYNEQFF.

The J gene is TRBJ2-4, the V gene TRBV14; 8 nucleotides match TRBD2. The CDR3 has 14 amino acids. Germline-derived CDR1 and CDR2 are SGHDN and FVKESK. V lost 4 bases and J lost 6; bases outside the gene matches: 5. CDR3: CASSLMGLGNIQYF. The DNA of the CDR3 is TGTGCCAGCAGCCTGATGGGACTAGGAAACATTCAGTACTTC.

J is TRBJ2-3 and V is TRBV5-6, with TRBD2 matching over 10 bases. The germline V gene has CDR1 SGHDT and CDR2 YYEEEE. This CDR3 is 18 amino acids long. J was trimmed by 2 bases and V by 0 bases; bases with no gene match: 9. The CDR3 DNA follows: TGTGCCAGCAGCTTGGATGGTAGCGGGGGGCAAATCACAGATACGCAGTATTTT. Protein product: CASSLDGSGGQITDTQYF. The full variable domain, with the rest looked up from reference TRBV5-6 and TRBJ2-3, is DAGVTQSPTHLIKTRGQQVTLRCSPKSGHDTVSWYQQALGQGPQFIFQYYEEEERQRGNFPDRFSGHQFPNYSSELNVNALLLGDSALYLCASSLDGSGGQITDTQYFGPGTRLTVL.

This chain joins TRBV18 and TRBJ2-3; D possibly corresponds to TRBD2 (7 bases). The germline gives CDR1 KGHSH, CDR2 LQKENI. CDR3 length: 17 amino acids. V was pared by 3 bases and J by 1 base, with 17 bases between. The CDR3 bases are TGTGCCAGCTCACCGGGGGGGGCCCCGAGCGGCACAGATACGCAGTATTTT. It codes for CASSPGGAPSGTDTQYF.

This chain connects TRBV19 to TRBJ1-5, with TRBD1 as a possible D gene (5 bases). Per the germline V gene, CDR1 is LNHDA and CDR2 is SQIVND (reference sequence). The CDR3 is made up of 16 amino acids. V was shortened by 7 bases and J by 2 bases, with 18 bases between the two germline ends. CDR3 coding DNA: TGTGCCAGTAACGTTGGCAGGGTTGGACGCAATCAGCCCCAGCATTTT. This encodes CASNVGRVGRNQPQHF. The full variable domain, in which reference TRBV19 and TRBJ1-5 provide the parts outside the CDR3, is DGGITQSPKYLFRKEGQNVTLSCEQNLNHDAMYWYRQDPGQGLRLIYYSQIVNDFQKGDIAEGYSVSREKKESFPLTVTSAQKNPTAFYLCASNVGRVGRNQPQHFGDGTRLSIL.

The chain employs TRBV7-2 and TRBJ1-4; 8 bases are a match to TRBD1. This CDR3 comprises 15 residues. Per the germline V gene, CDR1 is SGHTA and CDR2 is FQGNSA. The junction had 2 bases not matched to a gene; V was cut back by 5 bases and J by 0 bases. The chain's CDR3 is CASSVQGATNEKLFF. The CDR3 bases are TGTGCCAGCAGCGTACAGGGGGCAACTAATGAAAAACTGTTTTTT.

The chain carries TRBV15 and TRBJ1-1, with D hard to call. Trimming stripped 0 bases from V and 7 bases from J, with 15 bases between. The length of the CDR3 is 15 residues. CDR1 is LNHNV and CDR2 is YYDKDF in the germline V gene (reference sequence). The CDR3 bases are TGTGCCACCAGCAGAGATCTTGCGGGATGGGGTGAAGCTTTCTTT. Amino acids: CATSRDLAGWGEAFF.

The CDR3 is CAISPPTGLTPGELFF. DNA of the CDR3: TGTGCCATCAGTCCCCCTACGGGACTAACGCCCGGGGAGCTGTTTTTT. The J gene is TRBJ2-2, the V gene TRBV10-3, with TRBD2 matching over 7 bases. There are 16 residues in the CDR3. V shed 5 bases, J shed 6 bases, and the junction held 12 bases outside the gene matches. Germline V gene lookup returns CDR1 ENHRY and CDR2 SYGVKD.

DNA of the CDR3: TGTGCCAGCAGTGAATCCGGGACAGTCGATGAAAAACTGTTTTTT. Amino acids: CASSESGTVDEKLFF. The chain carries TRBV6-1 and TRBJ1-4; 7 bases line up with TRBD1. The length of the CDR3 is 15 residues. V dropped 2 bases and J dropped 6; count of bases not matched to a gene: 6. Germline V gives CDR1 MNHNS, CDR2 SASEGT.

This clone was counted once. The chain links TRBV7-9 to TRBJ2-3; 9 positions match TRBD1. CDR3 length: 15 amino acids. With 0 bases clipped from V and 4 bases from J, the junction kept 2 bases outside the gene matches. The germline V gene encodes CDR1 SEHNR and CDR2 FQNEAQ (reference sequence). The CDR3, as DNA: TGTGCCAGCAGCTTAGCCCGGACAGGGGCAGATACGCAGTATTTT. Protein: CASSLARTGADTQYF.

This sequence joins TRBV27 and TRBJ2-5, with 7 bases identical to TRBD1. CDR1 MNHEY and CDR2 SMNVEV come from the germline V gene (reference sequence). This CDR3 has 12 residues. Trimming took 8 bases from V and 9 from J; bases not matched to a gene: 9. The CDR3 nucleotides are TGTGCCAGCGGTTACAGGGGCCTGGCCCAGTACTTC. Translating it yields CASGYRGLAQYF.

The table lists this clone with a count of one. The chain links TRBV5-6 to TRBJ2-2, with 8 bases lining up with TRBD1. CDR3 length: 12 amino acids. V lost 2 bases to trimming and J lost 13 bases; unmatched junction nucleotides: 4. The germline V gene has CDR1 SGHDT and CDR2 YYEEEE. CDR3 sequence: CASSFAGGWLFF. The DNA of the CDR3 is TGTGCCAGCAGCTTTGCAGGGGGCTGGCTGTTTTTT.

This chain uses TRBV9 with TRBJ2-2; D unclear. Germline lookup yields CDR1 SGDLS and CDR2 YYNGEE. V was pared by 4 bases and J by 2 bases, with 15 bases between. The CDR3 is 16 residues long. For the CDR3, the DNA is TGTGCCAGCAGCCCATCCCCCGCGGCCAACACCGGGGAGCTGTTTTTT. This sequence encodes CASSPSPAANTGELFF.

The chain carries TRBV7-3 and TRBJ1-1; D possibly corresponds to TRBD1 (6 bases). V was shortened by 3 bases and J by 0 bases, with 11 bases between the two germline ends. CDR1 SGHTA and CDR2 FQGTGA come from the germline V gene. CDR3 size: 15 residues. The CDR3 sequence: CASSFGDRMNTEAFF. CDR3 in DNA: TGTGCCAGCAGCTTCGGCGACAGGATGAACACTGAAGCTTTCTTT. Variable domain in full (rest from reference TRBV7-3 and TRBJ1-1): GAGVSQTPSNKVTEKGKYVELRCDPISGHTALYWYRQSLGQGPEFLIYFQGTGAADDSGLPNDRFFAVRPEGSVSTLKIQRTERGDSAVYLCASSFGDRMNTEAFFGQGTRLTVV.